Following are 32 T cell receptor beta chains from one sample sequenced in a study of shared clonotypes between healthy human individuals. CD45RO-negative, CCR7-positively selected cells formed the naive CD8 fraction, excluding terminally differentiated effector memory CD45RA+ cells. Clones were read by immunoSEQ multiplex PCR, and TCRdb kept only the in-frame ones, dropping some. Among 760,000 or so clones, 95% to 97% were seen once, and the ten largest hold under 0.3%. Material for sequencing was naive CD8+ T cells sorted from blood. These receptors were obtained from a man aged 25-45 years in good health.

This chain uses TRBV15 with TRBJ2-7; perhaps TRBD1 as D (5 bases). Germline CDR1 and CDR2: LNHNV and YYDKDF (reference sequence). V was pared by 1 base and J by 4 bases, with 8 bases between. This CDR3 contains 13 residues. The CDR3 spells CATSRGQKYEQYF. Here the CDR3 DNA reads TGTGCCACCAGCAGAGGACAGAAGTACGAGCAGTACTTC.

This chain connects TRBV7-9 to TRBJ2-2, with 7 bases that match TRBD1. Germline V gene sequence: CDR1 SEHNR, CDR2 FQNEAQ (reference sequence). V trimming: 6 bases; J trimming: 6 bases; junction bases outside the gene matches: 19. CDR3 length: 18 amino acids. CDR3 bases: TGTGCCAGCAGGCCCCGGACAGGAAAAGGTGCGGGCTCCGGGGAGCTGTTTTTT. It is translated as CASRPRTGKGAGSGELFF.

This clone was found once. V gene TRBV27 combines with J gene TRBJ2-3, with TRBD1 as a possible D gene (5 bases). Germline V CDR1 and CDR2: MNHEY, SMNVEV (reference sequence). The CDR3 sequence is 14 residues long. V lost 3 bases, J lost 1 base, and 8 bases lay in between. The CDR3 loop reads CASSFLGGTDTQYF. The CDR3 region has the DNA TGTGCCAGCAGTTTTTTAGGGGGCACAGATACGCAGTATTTT.

In the case of this clone: Its ends do not fully match the called genes, so a read error is possible. This same CDR3 is encoded by further DNA sequences in the sample. The chain has TRBV14 and TRBJ2-7; TRBD1 is a possible D gene (6 bases). Germline-derived CDR1 and CDR2 are SGHDN and FVKESK. CDR3 length equals 16 residues. CDR3 in DNA: TGTGCCAGCAGCCAAATCGACAGGTCAACACCCTATGAGCAGTACTTC. Translated, it gives CASSQIDRSTPYEQYF.

Here the CDR3 DNA reads TGTGCCAGCAGTCGGACTAGCGGGAATGAGCAGTTCTTC. Translation gives CASSRTSGNEQFF. V usage is TRBV9 and J usage is TRBJ2-1; 11 bases map to TRBD2. CDR3 length: 13 residues. The V and J ends lost 5 bases and 7 bases, in that order; junction bases with no gene match: 2. Germline loops: CDR1 SGDLS, CDR2 YYNGEE. Full variable domain (outside the CDR3, taken from reference TRBV9 and TRBJ2-1): DSGVTQTPKHLITATGQRVTLRCSPRSGDLSVYWYQQSLDQGLQFLIQYYNGEERAKGNILERFSAQQFPDLHSELNLSSLELGDSALYFCASSRTSGNEQFFGPGTRLTVL.

J is TRBJ2-2 and V is TRBV4-2; the D is unclear. The CDR3 extends over 15 amino acids. Deletions cut 1 base from V and 0 bases from J, with 6 bases between. Germline V gene sequence: CDR1 LGHNA, CDR2 YNFKEQ. CDR3 amino acids: CASSQAQANTGELFF. CDR3 in DNA: TGTGCCAGCAGCCAAGCACAAGCGAACACCGGGGAGCTGTTTTTT.

The chain is built from TRBV10-3 and TRBJ2-7, with 10 bases lining up with TRBD1. After removal of 6 bases from V and 4 bases from J, the junction contained 3 bases not matched to a gene. CDR1 is ENHRY and CDR2 is SYGVKD in the germline V gene. The CDR3 spans 13 residues. As DNA, the CDR3 is TGTGCCATCAGCCCGGGACAGGGGTACGAGCAGTACTTC. It encodes CAISPGQGYEQYF.

The genes are TRBV11-3 and TRBJ2-1, with D perhaps matching TRBD1 (5 bases). The germline gives CDR1 SGHNT, CDR2 YENEEA. The ends were cut back, 3 bases at V and 0 bases at J, with 9 bases in the middle. The CDR3 loop spans 15 amino acids. The CDR3 DNA reads TGTGCCAGCAGCTTGACAGTTAGCTCCTACAATGAGCAGTTCTTC. The encoded protein is CASSLTVSSYNEQFF.

V is TRBV27 and J is TRBJ2-5; 12 positions agree with TRBD1. V trimming: 6 bases; J trimming: 5 bases; junction bases outside the gene matches: 7. The CDR3 is 15 amino acids. Germline V gene data show CDR1 as MNHEY and CDR2 as SMNVEV (reference sequence). In DNA form, the CDR3 reads TGTGCCAGCAGAATCGGGACAGGGGGCATGGAGACCCAGTACTTC. Amino acids: CASRIGTGGMETQYF.

This rearrangement joins TRBV27 to TRBJ2-3; 12 bases line up with TRBD2. The V segment lost 7 bases and the J segment 4 bases; nucleotides outside the gene matches: 3. The CDR3 consists of 14 residues. Germline V gene data show CDR1 as MNHEY and CDR2 as SMNVEV (reference sequence). The CDR3 DNA reads TGTGCCAGCACGACTAGCGGGAGCCCAGATACGCAGTATTTT. Residues: CASTTSGSPDTQYF.

Remarks on this clone: The identical CDR3 is also encoded by other nucleotide sequences in the sample. The chain combines TRBV27 with TRBJ2-7; no reliable D call. The V end was cut by 5 bases, the J end by 0 bases, with 11 bases between. The CDR3 covers 14 residues. Germline V lookup: CDR1 MNHEY, CDR2 SMNVEV (reference sequence). CDR3 nucleotides: TGTGCCAGCAGTCCCGGACGGAGCTCCTACGAGCAGTACTTC. This codes for CASSPGRSSYEQYF.

The chain recombines TRBV19 with TRBJ2-1; D is unresolved. Germline V lookup: CDR1 LNHDA, CDR2 SQIVND (reference sequence). V lost 2 bases, J lost 10 bases, and 15 bases lay in between. The CDR3 loop spans 14 amino acids. The chain's CDR3 is CASSIQENFPEQFF. The DNA of the CDR3 is TGTGCCAGTAGTATACAGGAAAATTTCCCCGAGCAGTTCTTC.

About this clone itself: Other DNA sequences from this sample encode an identical CDR3 as well. The chain recombines TRBV6-6 with TRBJ2-5, with D unresolved. Germline V CDR1 and CDR2: MNHNY, SVGAGI (reference sequence). This CDR3 has 11 amino acids. Between the trimmed V and J ends, which lost 2 bases and 4 bases, there was a span of 2 bases. CDR3 sequence reads: CASSYLETQYF. DNA of the CDR3: TGTGCCAGCAGTTACCTAGAGACCCAGTACTTC.

V and J are TRBV4-1 and TRBJ1-1; D not certain. The CDR3 consists of 15 residues. V gave up 4 bases and J gave up 4 bases, with 16 bases separating them. The V gene's germline CDR1 is MGHRA and CDR2 YSYEKL. CDR3 sequence (DNA): TGCGCCAGCAGCCCTAACGGGTTGGATGGCACTGAAGCTTTCTTT. Translating it yields CASSPNGLDGTEAFF.

J is TRBJ1-5 and V is TRBV6-1; D may be TRBD1 (5 bases). The CDR3 is 18 amino acids. Trimming shortened V by 1 base and J by 2 bases, and 18 bases separated the two germline ends. CDR1 MNHNS and CDR2 SASEGT come from the germline V gene. The DNA for the CDR3 is TGTGCCAGCAGTGAAGGACCTTATGGGACCCGCGGCAATCAGCCCCAGCATTTT. It codes for CASSEGPYGTRGNQPQHF.

The V call is TRBV10-3, the J call TRBJ2-3; the match to TRBD2 covers 7 bases. CDR1 is ENHRY and CDR2 is SYGVKD in the germline V gene. The J segment lost 3 bases and the V segment lost 4 bases, leaving 7 bases of the junction unmatched. CDR3 length: 15 residues. The chain's CDR3 is CAISAGGSWTDTQYF. DNA for the CDR3: TGTGCCATCAGTGCGGGCGGGAGTTGGACAGATACGCAGTATTTT.

Concerning this clone itself: At one of its ends the junction is not consistent with the germline gene, which may arise from a read error. J is TRBJ2-4 and V is TRBV29-1; D is unclear. The CDR3 has 15 amino acids. Germline values: CDR1 SQVTM, CDR2 ANQGSEA. The CDR3: CSVKEPGLVDFIQYF. CDR3 coding DNA: TGCAGCGTTAAAGAACCGGGCCTTGTTGATTTCATTCAGTACTTC.

The rearrangement uses TRBV7-6 and TRBJ2-1; tentatively, D is TRBD2 (6 bases). With 4 bases removed from V and 10 bases from J, the gap between germline ends came to 14 bases. The germline gives CDR1 SGHVS, CDR2 FNYEAQ. The length of the CDR3 is 13 residues. The CDR3 nucleotides are TGTGCCAGCAGCTGGACGGGAGCAGGGGAGCAGTTCTTC. Translating it yields CASSWTGAGEQFF.

The count of this clone is one. The rearrangement joins TRBV7-9 to TRBJ2-3, with D hard to call. Germline CDR1 is SEHNR and CDR2 is FQNEAQ (reference sequence). CDR3 length: 12 amino acids. V was shortened by 6 bases and J by 2 bases, with 6 bases between the two germline ends. DNA for the CDR3: TGTGCCAGCAGGGTCATCACAGATACGCAGTATTTT. This encodes CASRVITDTQYF.

CDR3 nucleotides: TGTGCCAGCAGTTTTGATGGAGACAATGAGCAGTTCTTC. This sequence encodes CASSFDGDNEQFF. This chain joins TRBV27 and TRBJ2-1; D is undetermined. The CDR3 extends over 13 amino acids. The germline CDR1 and CDR2 sequences are MNHEY and SMNVEV (reference sequence). V dropped 3 bases and J dropped 5 bases, with 8 bases sitting between them.

The J gene is TRBJ2-7, the V gene TRBV7-9; D possibly corresponds to TRBD2 (5 bases). Germline V CDR1 and CDR2: SEHNR, FQNEAQ (reference sequence). CDR3 length: 12 residues. V was clipped by 6 bases and J by 3 bases, with 9 bases between them. In nucleotides, the CDR3 is TGTGCCAGCAGAAAGGGAGACTACGAGCAGTACTTC. Translated: CASRKGDYEQYF.

J is TRBJ2-7 and V is TRBV6-1; tentatively, D is TRBD2 (5 bases). CDR1 is MNHNS, CDR2 SASEGT, per germline. Between the trimmed V and J ends, which lost 4 bases and 2 bases, there was a span of 15 bases. The CDR3 loop spans 15 amino acids. The CDR3, as DNA: TGTGCCAGCAGTGGGACTGTGTCCATCGCCTACGAGCAGTACTTC. This gives the protein CASSGTVSIAYEQYF.

V usage is TRBV9 and J usage is TRBJ2-1; D assignment may be TRBD1 or TRBD2 (5 bases each). V was pared by 4 bases and J by 4 bases, with 15 bases between. CDR3 length equals 15 residues. The germline gives CDR1 SGDLS, CDR2 YYNGEE. The CDR3 DNA reads TGTGCCAGCAGCCTTCTCCGGGACGGATACAATGAGCAGTTCTTC. Translating it yields CASSLLRDGYNEQFF.

The genes are TRBV14 and TRBJ2-3, with TRBD1 matching 8 bases. The J segment lost 2 bases and the V segment lost 4 bases, leaving 8 bases of the junction unmatched. The CDR3 is 16 amino acids. The V gene's germline CDR1 is SGHDN and CDR2 FVKESK. The CDR3 region has the DNA TGTGCCAGCAGCCCGCGGGACAGGTCCCTCACAGATACGCAGTATTTT. Its protein product is CASSPRDRSLTDTQYF.

V gene TRBV7-9 combines with J gene TRBJ2-1; 9 bases line up with TRBD2. Germline V gene sequence: CDR1 SEHNR, CDR2 FQNEAQ (reference sequence). The CDR3 extends over 17 amino acids. Trimming at V came to 2 bases and at J to 2 bases, leaving 7 bases not matched to a gene. The CDR3 protein is CASSLLSSGAPYNEQFF. The CDR3 nucleotides read TGTGCCAGCAGCTTATTATCTAGCGGGGCCCCCTACAATGAGCAGTTCTTC.

The J gene is TRBJ2-2, the V gene TRBV9, with 7 bases fitting TRBD1. CDR1 is SGDLS, CDR2 YYNGEE, per germline. Trimming cost V 3 bases and J 2 bases; bases outside gene matches: 10. The CDR3 consists of 17 residues. CDR3: CASSASLQGINTGELFF. In DNA, the CDR3 is TGTGCCAGCAGCGCCTCCTTACAGGGGATCAACACCGGGGAGCTGTTTTTT.

This clone was recorded only once. This chain connects TRBV4-3 to TRBJ2-2; no clear D gene. The V and J ends lost 2 bases and 5 bases respectively, with 6 bases between them. CDR3 length: 13 amino acids. Per germline, CDR1 LGHNA and CDR2 YSLEER. In DNA, the CDR3 is TGCGCCAGCAGCCAACATAAGACCGGGGAGCTGTTTTTT. This translates into CASSQHKTGELFF.

This clone occurred once. The CDR3 sequence: CASTLGLAGVGQETQYF. CDR3 nucleotide sequence: TGTGCCAGCACCCTGGGACTAGCGGGAGTTGGCCAAGAGACCCAGTACTTC. This chain connects TRBV7-6 to TRBJ2-5; 14 bases map to TRBD2. The V segment lost 7 bases and the J segment 1 base; nucleotides outside the gene matches: 8. The V gene's germline CDR1 is SGHVS and CDR2 FNYEAQ. The CDR3 spans 17 residues.

This clone was counted once. The chain recombines TRBV5-8 with TRBJ2-1; 12 nucleotides agree with TRBD2. The CDR3 is made up of 15 amino acids. The germline CDR1 and CDR2 sequences are SGHTS and YDEGEE. Trimming cost V 0 bases and J 8 bases; bases outside gene matches: 3. The CDR3 DNA reads as TGTGCCAGCAGCTTGGGGACTAGCGGGATAGATGAGCAGTTCTTC. Its protein is CASSLGTSGIDEQFF. The entire variable domain, with the rest obtained from reference TRBV5-8 and TRBJ2-1, is as follows: EAGVTQSPTHLIKTRGQQATLRCSPISGHTSVYWYQQALGLGLQFLLWYDEGEERNRGNFPPRFSGRQFPNYSSELNVNALELEDSALYLCASSLGTSGIDEQFFGPGTRLTVL.

The V gene is TRBV7-2, the J gene TRBJ2-7; TRBD2 aligns across 8 bases. CDR1 is SGHTA and CDR2 is FQGNSA in the germline V gene. CDR3 length equals 15 residues. J gave up 6 bases and V 5 bases, and 12 bases lay outside the gene matches. This chain's CDR3 is CASSILAGTRSEQYF. The CDR3 DNA sequence: TGTGCCAGCAGCATCTTAGCGGGGACGAGGAGCGAGCAGTACTTC. The full variable domain, in which reference TRBV7-2 and TRBJ2-7 provide the parts outside the CDR3, is GAGVSQSPSNKVTEKGKDVELRCDPISGHTALYWYRQSLGQGLEFLIYFQGNSAPDKSGLPSDRFSAERTGGSVSTLTIQRTQQEDSAVYLCASSILAGTRSEQYFGPGTRLTVT.

The chain combines TRBV5-1 with TRBJ2-7, with 10 bases matching TRBD1. The length of the CDR3 is 16 residues. Germline CDR1 is SGHRS and CDR2 is YFSETQ. V lost 0 bases to trimming and J lost 0 bases; unmatched junction nucleotides: 3. In DNA form, the CDR3 reads TGCGCCAGCAGCTTGGGGGACAGGGGAAGCTCCTACGAGCAGTACTTC. Translating it yields CASSLGDRGSSYEQYF.

This clone occurred once. The DNA for the CDR3 is TGTGCCAGCAGTTTACGTGCGTTCTCCTACGAGCAGTACTTC. Translated, it gives CASSLRAFSYEQYF. V usage is TRBV28 and J usage is TRBJ2-7; D gene unclear. CDR3 size: 14 residues. Germline V gene lookup returns CDR1 MDHEN and CDR2 SYDVKM. Trimming left V 2 bases short and J 0 bases short, with 8 bases between.